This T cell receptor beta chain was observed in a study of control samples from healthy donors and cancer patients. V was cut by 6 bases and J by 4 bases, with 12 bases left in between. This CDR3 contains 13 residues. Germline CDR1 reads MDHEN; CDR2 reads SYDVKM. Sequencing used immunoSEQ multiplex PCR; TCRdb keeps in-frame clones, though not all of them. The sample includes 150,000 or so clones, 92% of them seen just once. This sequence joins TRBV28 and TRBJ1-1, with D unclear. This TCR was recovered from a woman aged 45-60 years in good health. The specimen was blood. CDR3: CASSAPVITEAFF. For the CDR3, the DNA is TGTGCCAGCAGCGCGCCTGTAATCACTGAAGCTTTCTTT.